The 27 T cell receptor beta chains below were found in one sample sequenced in a study of blood T cell repertoires in COVID-19. The table came from immunoSEQ multiplex PCR; TCRdb's copy has only in-frame clones and leaves some out. The table records 65,000 to 80,000 clones, over 75% of them present only once. The sample was peripheral blood. The receptors stem from a man aged 50 or older with acute or convalescent COVID-19.

This chain uses TRBV19 with TRBJ2-1; 13 bases are shared with TRBD2. Germline lookup yields CDR1 LNHDA and CDR2 SQIVND (reference sequence). This CDR3 comprises 19 residues. The J segment lost 7 bases and the V segment lost 1 base, leaving 13 bases of the junction unmatched. The CDR3 loop reads CASSIVMWRTSGSVNEQFF. In nucleotides, the CDR3 is TGTGCCAGTAGTATAGTGATGTGGCGGACTAGCGGGAGTGTGAATGAGCAGTTCTTC.

The DNA for the CDR3 is TGTGCCAGTTCTCCGGGACAGGTGGCCACCGGGGAGCTGTTTTTT. It translates to CASSPGQVATGELFF. The V and J genes are TRBV27 and TRBJ2-2; 8 nucleotides match TRBD1. This CDR3 is 15 amino acids long. Germline trimming cut 9 bases from V and 4 bases from J; bases unmatched to any gene: 10. CDR1 is MNHEY, CDR2 SMNVEV, per germline (reference sequence).

The chain uses TRBV25-1 and TRBJ2-2, with a possible D match to TRBD1 (6 bases). Trimming left V 6 bases short and J 1 base short, with 12 bases between. The germline V gene has CDR1 MGHDK and CDR2 SYGVNS. This CDR3 comprises 15 residues. The CDR3, as DNA: TGTGCCAGCAGCCACCCGGGACAGAACACCGGGGAGCTGTTTTTT. Its translation: CASSHPGQNTGELFF.

The chain has TRBV19 and TRBJ2-4, with a weak D call TRBD1 (6 bases). This CDR3 region has 16 residues. Germline values: CDR1 LNHDA, CDR2 SQIVND (reference sequence). Trimming took off 5 bases at V and 0 bases at J, with 14 bases between the two ends. The CDR3 loop reads CASSPNRELAKNIQYF. CDR3 nucleotide sequence: TGTGCCAGTAGTCCCAACAGGGAACTAGCCAAAAACATTCAGTACTTC.

The chain carries TRBV28 and TRBJ2-7; TRBD1 is a possible D gene (5 bases). The germline V gene has CDR1 MDHEN and CDR2 SYDVKM. This CDR3 has 13 amino acids. Trimming removed 7 bases at V and 3 bases at J, with 13 bases between. The CDR3 here is CASTPPRGYEQYF. CDR3 in DNA: TGTGCCAGCACCCCCCCTAGGGGCTACGAGCAGTACTTC.

V is TRBV5-1 and J is TRBJ2-7, with TRBD2 matching over 9 bases. Germline CDR1 SGHRS, CDR2 YFSETQ. J lost 7 bases, V lost 8 bases, and 16 bases had no gene match. There are 15 residues in the CDR3. The CDR3 reads CASTIGGGRAREQYF. Here the CDR3 DNA reads TGCGCCAGTACCATCGGTGGCGGGAGGGCCCGGGAGCAGTACTTC.

This sequence joins TRBV29-1 and TRBJ2-2; TRBD2 might be the D (5 bases). The CDR3 has 14 residues. The germline gives CDR1 SQVTM, CDR2 ANQGSEA. Trimming removed 5 bases at V and 0 bases at J, with 10 bases between. Written as DNA, the CDR3 is TGCAGCGTTTACGGTAGCGCGAACACCGGGGAGCTGTTTTTT. Translated: CSVYGSANTGELFF.

V and J are TRBV6-1 and TRBJ1-5; 7 nucleotides line up with TRBD1. The ends lost 3 bases at V and 4 bases at J; junction bases unmatched: 3. The CDR3 runs to 14 residues. Germline-derived CDR1 and CDR2 are MNHNS and SASEGT. Written as DNA, the CDR3 is TGTGCCAGCAGTGAGGGGGACAGTAATCAGCCCCAGCATTTT. It yields the protein CASSEGDSNQPQHF.

This chain joins TRBV28 and TRBJ1-1, with D maybe TRBD1 (6 bases). V was cut by 4 bases and J by 5 bases, with 14 bases left in between. This CDR3 contains 14 residues. CDR1 and CDR2 (germline): MDHEN, SYDVKM. CDR3: CASSSTQGFTEAFF. The DNA of the CDR3 is TGTGCCAGCAGTTCCACACAGGGATTTACTGAAGCTTTCTTT.

The J gene is TRBJ1-2, the V gene TRBV25-1; no clear D. The germline gives CDR1 MGHDK, CDR2 SYGVNS. This CDR3 is built from 13 residues. V shed 3 bases and J shed 5 bases, with 10 bases lying between them. As DNA, the CDR3 is TGTGCCAGCAGTGAGCGTGTTTCGTATGGCTACACCTTC. Translating gives CASSERVSYGYTF.

The chain employs TRBV28 and TRBJ1-4; possible D gene TRBD1, 5 bases. Trimming removed 3 bases from V and 7 bases from J, with 12 bases in between. The length of the CDR3 is 14 residues. Germline CDR1 and CDR2: MDHEN and SYDVKM. CDR3 DNA sequence: TGTGCCAGCAGTTTTCCGGGGGAGGGTGAAAAACTGTTTTTT. Protein sequence: CASSFPGEGEKLFF.

The CDR3 DNA reads as TGTGCCAGCAGCTTGGGGCCGGGACAGGGGGCTCGCGAGCAGTACTTC. This gives the protein CASSLGPGQGAREQYF. The V gene is TRBV5-5, the J gene TRBJ2-7; 12 nucleotides align to TRBD1. J was trimmed by 6 bases and V by 0 bases; bases with no gene match: 7. The CDR3 sequence is 16 residues long. Germline V CDR1 and CDR2: SGHKS, YYEKEE (reference sequence).

This clone was seen more than once but under ten times. The chain couples TRBV11-2 to TRBJ2-1, with TRBD2 matching over 8 bases. The junction had 6 bases not matched to a gene; V was cut back by 1 base and J by 7 bases. This CDR3 comprises 15 residues. CDR1 is SGHAT, CDR2 FQNNGV, per germline. CDR3 region: CASSLVTGGPNEQFF. DNA for the CDR3: TGTGCCAGCAGCTTAGTTACGGGAGGGCCGAATGAGCAGTTCTTC.

The V call is TRBV11-2, the J call TRBJ1-3; D unclear. The CDR3 loop spans 15 amino acids. Germline V lookup: CDR1 SGHAT, CDR2 FQNNGV. The V end was cut by 0 bases, the J end by 2 bases, with 8 bases between. This CDR3 reads CASSLEGRTGNTIYF. CDR3 coding DNA: TGTGCCAGCAGCTTAGAGGGCAGAACTGGAAACACCATATATTTT.

V usage is TRBV10-3 and J usage is TRBJ1-6; no clear D gene. CDR3 length equals 12 residues. Germline CDR1 is ENHRY and CDR2 is SYGVKD. Trimming pared 8 bases from V and 8 bases from J, leaving 10 bases between. The CDR3 nucleotides read TGTGCCATCGGGCAGGCCTATTCACCCCTCCACTTT. Residues: CAIGQAYSPLHF.

V is TRBV13 and J is TRBJ2-7; D unresolved. This CDR3 spans 15 amino acids. Germline V gives CDR1 PRHDT, CDR2 FYEKMQ (reference sequence). Between the trimmed V and J ends, which lost 5 bases and 7 bases, there was a span of 21 bases. CDR3 DNA: TGTGCCAGCAGCCAATACAGAACCAATACGGATGAGCAGTACTTC. Protein: CASSQYRTNTDEQYF.

The chain recombines TRBV6-5 with TRBJ1-4; TRBD1 agrees at 10 bases. The germline V gene encodes CDR1 MNHEY and CDR2 SVGAGI. Unmatched junction bases numbered 10, after V lost 7 bases and J lost 8 bases. This CDR3 has 15 amino acids. The CDR3 nucleotides read TGTGCCAGCAAAATCGGGACAGGGGAATTCGAAAAACTGTTTTTT. Translation: CASKIGTGEFEKLFF.

The chain carries TRBV5-6 and TRBJ1-4; 8 nucleotides match TRBD1. The CDR3 is 14 amino acids. The V segment lost 4 bases and the J segment 5 bases; nucleotides outside the gene matches: 4. CDR1 and CDR2 from the germline V gene are SGHDT and YYEEEE. DNA for the CDR3: TGTGCCAGCAGCCTGGGACAGGTGAATGAAAAACTGTTTTTT. This codes for CASSLGQVNEKLFF.

V is TRBV29-1 and J is TRBJ2-7; the match to TRBD1 covers 8 bases. With 1 base clipped from V and 0 bases from J, the junction kept 2 bases outside the gene matches. From germline, CDR1 is SQVTM and CDR2 ANQGSEA. The CDR3 has 14 residues. DNA for the CDR3: TGCAGCGTTGAAGGGACAGGGAGCTCCTACGAGCAGTACTTC. Its translation: CSVEGTGSSYEQYF.

The V gene is TRBV9, the J gene TRBJ1-2; D is possibly TRBD1 (5 bases). This CDR3 has 13 residues. Trimming took off 6 bases at V and 2 bases at J, with 11 bases between the two ends. Germline values: CDR1 SGDLS, CDR2 YYNGEE. The CDR3, as DNA: TGTGCCAGCAACCCGGGGGGGAACTATGGCTACACCTTC. Amino acid sequence: CASNPGGNYGYTF.

This sequence joins TRBV27 and TRBJ1-2; unclear D gene. Germline V gives CDR1 MNHEY, CDR2 SMNVEV (reference sequence). Trimming took 6 bases from V and 7 from J, leaving 15 bases between them. The CDR3 runs 13 residues. The CDR3 loop is CASRAGRGGGYTF. The CDR3 coding sequence is TGTGCCAGCAGGGCCGGCCGGGGTGGTGGCTACACCTTC.

V is TRBV21-1 and J is TRBJ1-1; TRBD1 reflects the table's D call only, with no check against the DNA. TRBV21-1 is deemed a pseudogene. The CDR3 spans 17 residues. CDR3 bases: TGTGCCAGCAGCAAAGTATTACGGGACAGGGCGGGAACTGAAGCTTTCTTT. This encodes CASSKVLRDRAGTEAFF.

DNA of the CDR3: TGTGCCAGTAGTATAGTCGCCAGGAGGGGCAATCAGCCCCAGCATTTT. It encodes CASSIVARRGNQPQHF. This rearrangement joins TRBV19 to TRBJ1-5; no reliable D call. This CDR3 has 16 residues. Per the germline V gene, CDR1 is LNHDA and CDR2 is SQIVND (reference sequence). V lost 1 base and J 2 bases, leaving 12 bases between the germline ends.

On this clone: An end of the junction differs from the germline gene, which may be a read error. This chain uses TRBV7-9 with TRBJ2-3, with 8 bases that match TRBD1. The CDR3 length is 18 residues. Germline V gene data show CDR1 as SEHNR and CDR2 as FQNEAQ (reference sequence). CDR3 in DNA: TGTGCCAGCAGCTCATACCCCGCGGGAACCCCGGCCGGGACAGGAAAGCGTTTT. Translated, it gives CASSSYPAGTPAGTGKRF.

In its sample, this clone was seen once. The CDR3 region is CASMRDRPGGGYTF. The CDR3 DNA follows: TGTGCCAGCATGCGAGACCGCCCGGGTGGGGGCTACACCTTC. The rearrangement joins TRBV2 to TRBJ1-2; D not certain. V lost 7 bases to trimming and J lost 8 bases, with 20 bases between them. Germline V gives CDR1 SNHLY, CDR2 FYNNEI. The CDR3 loop spans 14 amino acids. The variable domain in full, completed from reference TRBV2 and TRBJ1-2, reads EPEVTQTPSHQVTQMGQEVILRCVPISNHLYFYWYRQILGQKVEFLVSFYNNEISEKSEIFDDQFSVERPDGSNFTLKIRSTKLEDSAMYFCASMRDRPGGGYTFGSGTRLTVV.

V usage is TRBV18 and J usage is TRBJ1-2; TRBD1 might be the D (6 bases). The CDR3 contains 13 residues. The germline gives CDR1 KGHSH, CDR2 LQKENI. V was trimmed by 1 base and J by 6 bases, leaving 9 bases between them. The CDR3, as DNA: TGTGCCAGCTCACCACGGGGACAAGATGGCTACACCTTC. Encoded protein: CASSPRGQDGYTF.

This clone was observed once. The rearrangement joins TRBV7-9 to TRBJ1-2, with D perhaps TRBD1 (6 bases). The germline gives CDR1 SEHNR, CDR2 FQNEAQ (reference sequence). The CDR3 length is 12 residues. V was shortened by 5 bases and J by 4 bases, with 8 bases between the two germline ends. The CDR3 spells CASSRDIYGYTF. The DNA for the CDR3 is TGTGCCAGCAGCAGGGACATCTATGGCTACACCTTC.